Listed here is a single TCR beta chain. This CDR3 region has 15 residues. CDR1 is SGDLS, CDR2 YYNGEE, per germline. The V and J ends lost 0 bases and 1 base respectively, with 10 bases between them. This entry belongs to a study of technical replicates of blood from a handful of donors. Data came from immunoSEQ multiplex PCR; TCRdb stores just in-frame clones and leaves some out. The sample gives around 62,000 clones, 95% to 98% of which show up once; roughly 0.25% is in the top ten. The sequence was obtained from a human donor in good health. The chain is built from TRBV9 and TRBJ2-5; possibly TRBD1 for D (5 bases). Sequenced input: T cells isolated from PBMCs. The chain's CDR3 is CASSVGIGAQETQYF. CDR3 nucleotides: TGTGCCAGCAGCGTAGGGATAGGGGCCCAAGAGACCCAGTACTTC.